The subject of this entry is one TCR beta chain. Its antigen is undetermined. Germline V gene data show CDR1 as SGHNT and CDR2 as YYREEE (reference sequence). The CDR3 extends over 18 amino acids. V was shortened by 1 base and J by 0 bases, with 17 bases between the two germline ends. These data come from a study of OX40 agonist ivuxolimab in advanced cancers. Study as a whole: In this trial design, patients received ivuxolimab intravenously at 0.01 to 10 mg/kg every 2 weeks. General study points: Clones of CD4+ and CD8+ blood T cells grew by week 6 at doses of 0.1 to 3.0 mg/kg.

The repertoire was sequenced with immunoSEQ multiplex PCR; TCRdb's copy has only in-frame clones and lacks some. The sample holds around 35,000 clones; around 80% are singletons and the top ten take 20% to 25%. The TCR was taken from an adult with an advanced solid tumor such as melanoma, head and neck, liver or kidney cancer. The rearrangement joins TRBV5-4 to TRBJ1-3, with D perhaps matching TRBD1 (6 bases). Sequencing was performed on CD4+ or CD8+ T cells sorted from blood, taken in a trial of the OX40 agonist ivuxolimab. The CDR3 reads CASSLMPSGQSSGNTIYF. Written as DNA, the CDR3 is TGTGCCAGCAGCTTGATGCCCAGTGGACAGAGCTCTGGAAACACCATATATTTT.